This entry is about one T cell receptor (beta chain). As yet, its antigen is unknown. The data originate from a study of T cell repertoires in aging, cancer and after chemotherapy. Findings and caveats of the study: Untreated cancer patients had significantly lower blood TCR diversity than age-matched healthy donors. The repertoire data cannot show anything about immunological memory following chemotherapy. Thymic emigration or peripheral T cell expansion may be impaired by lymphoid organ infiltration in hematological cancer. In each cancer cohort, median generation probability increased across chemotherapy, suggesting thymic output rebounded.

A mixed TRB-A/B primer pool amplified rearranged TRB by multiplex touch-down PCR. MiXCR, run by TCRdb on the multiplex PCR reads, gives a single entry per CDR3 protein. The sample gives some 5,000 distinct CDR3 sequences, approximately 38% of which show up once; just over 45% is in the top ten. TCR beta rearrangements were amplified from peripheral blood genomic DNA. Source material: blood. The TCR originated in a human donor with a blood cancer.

CDR3 in amino acids: CASIRDGTDTQYF. The CDR3 coding sequence is TGTGCCAGCATCAGGGACGGCACAGATACGCAGTATTTT. The chain links TRBV6-1 to TRBJ2-3, with D tentatively TRBD1 or TRBD2 (5 bases each). Germline lookup yields CDR1 MNHNS and CDR2 SASEGT. The CDR3 runs to 13 residues. Trimming removed 7 bases at V and 1 base at J, with 9 bases between.